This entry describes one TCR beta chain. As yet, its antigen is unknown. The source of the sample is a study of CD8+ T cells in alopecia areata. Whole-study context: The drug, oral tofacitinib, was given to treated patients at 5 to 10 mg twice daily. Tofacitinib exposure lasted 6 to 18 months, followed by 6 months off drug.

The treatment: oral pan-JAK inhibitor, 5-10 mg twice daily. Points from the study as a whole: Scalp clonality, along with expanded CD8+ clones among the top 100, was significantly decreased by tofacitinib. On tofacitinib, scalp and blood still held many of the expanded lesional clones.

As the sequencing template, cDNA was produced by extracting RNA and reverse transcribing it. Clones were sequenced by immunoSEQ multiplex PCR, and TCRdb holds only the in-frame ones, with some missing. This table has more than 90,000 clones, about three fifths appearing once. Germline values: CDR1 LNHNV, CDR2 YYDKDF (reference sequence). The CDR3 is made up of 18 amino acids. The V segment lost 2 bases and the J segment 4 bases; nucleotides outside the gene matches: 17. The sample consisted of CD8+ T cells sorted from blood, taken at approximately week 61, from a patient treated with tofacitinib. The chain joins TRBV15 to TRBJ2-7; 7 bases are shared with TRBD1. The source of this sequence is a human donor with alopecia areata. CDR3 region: CATSRRGPPTGVPYEQYF. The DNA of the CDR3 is TGTGCCACCAGCAGACGAGGGCCCCCCACAGGGGTCCCGTACGAGCAGTACTTC.